What follows are 9 T cell receptor beta chains derived from one specimen sequenced in a study of cytomegalovirus exposure and HLA in healthy donors. Researchers ran the PCR with 60 Vbeta and 13 Jbeta primers. The assay was immunoSEQ multiplex PCR, and TCRdb's table has in-frame clones only and misses some. The repertoire holds roughly 160,000 clones, with around four fifths as singletons. Sequences were obtained from PBMCs. The origin of the receptors is a woman in her forties or fifties in good health and CMV-seronegative.

The V call is TRBV28, the J call TRBJ2-7; TRBD2 aligns across 10 bases. The junction had 4 bases not matched to a gene; V was cut back by 6 bases and J by 5 bases. Germline V gene lookup returns CDR1 MDHEN and CDR2 SYDVKM. There are 13 residues in the CDR3. In nucleotides, the CDR3 is TGTGCCAGCAGGAGCGGACTAGCGGACGAGCAGTACTTC. Translating it yields CASRSGLADEQYF.

The gene calls are TRBV10-3 and TRBJ2-7; TRBD2 matches 10 bases. The germline CDR1 and CDR2 sequences are ENHRY and SYGVKD. This CDR3 is built from 15 residues. V was clipped by 5 bases and J by 7 bases; unmatched bases: 11. As DNA, the CDR3 is TGTGCCATCAGTTGGGCGGCTAGCGGGGGTGAGGAGCAGTACTTC. Protein product: CAISWAASGGEEQYF.

J is TRBJ2-1 and V is TRBV18, with 7 bases matching TRBD2. CDR3 size: 13 residues. CDR1 is KGHSH, CDR2 LQKENI, per germline. V lost 8 bases to trimming and J lost 4 bases; unmatched junction nucleotides: 5. DNA for the CDR3: TGTGCCAGCGTAGCGGGTCTATACAATGAGCAGTTCTTC. It codes for CASVAGLYNEQFF.

As concerns this clone: A junction end diverges from the germline sequence, so it may reflect a read error. This CDR3 is also generated by other DNA sequences in the sample. Here the CDR3 DNA reads TGCGCCAGCAGCTTGGTCTCGAGCTCCTATAATTCCCCCCTCCACTTT. This sequence encodes CASSLVSSSYNSPLHF. The chain employs TRBV5-1 and TRBJ1-6; no clear D gene. The V gene's germline CDR1 is SGHRS and CDR2 YFSETQ. The CDR3 length is 16 residues.

The chain uses TRBV7-2 and TRBJ1-4; D uncertain. V lost 6 bases to trimming and J lost 3 bases, with 11 bases between them. Germline V gene sequence: CDR1 SGHTA, CDR2 FQGNSA. The CDR3 loop spans 14 amino acids. The CDR3 loop is CASRSRAANEKLFF. CDR3 in DNA: TGTGCCAGCAGATCTAGAGCAGCTAATGAAAAACTGTTTTTT.

The chain joins TRBV4-1 to TRBJ1-2; 10 nucleotides align to TRBD1. The CDR3 length is 17 residues. Trimming took 1 base from V and 1 from J; bases not matched to a gene: 6. Germline assignment: CDR1 MGHRA and CDR2 YSYEKL. CDR3 coding DNA: TGCGCCAGCAGCCAAGGGGGACAGGGGACAATTAACTATGGCTACACCTTC. Translated: CASSQGGQGTINYGYTF.

This sequence joins TRBV4-3 and TRBJ2-5; possible D gene TRBD2, 7 bases. V lost 2 bases to trimming and J lost 2 bases, with 12 bases between them. The CDR3 runs to 15 residues. Germline V gene lookup returns CDR1 LGHNA and CDR2 YSLEER. The CDR3 coding sequence is TGCGCCAGCAGCCAAAGGGGGGGGGAACAAGAGACCCAGTACTTC. Translating gives CASSQRGGEQETQYF.

This clone was picked up one time. This chain links TRBV9 with TRBJ2-3; 10 bases line up with TRBD1. This CDR3 is 17 amino acids long. Germline V gives CDR1 SGDLS, CDR2 YYNGEE. The J segment lost 4 bases and the V segment lost 2 bases, leaving 10 bases of the junction unmatched. The CDR3 nucleotides are TGTGCCAGCAGCGTTAGATCCGGGACAGGGGCACCAGATACGCAGTATTTT. Amino acid sequence: CASSVRSGTGAPDTQYF.

The chain employs TRBV5-4 and TRBJ2-5, with D possibly being TRBD2 (6 bases). CDR1 is SGHNT and CDR2 is YYREEE in the germline V gene (reference sequence). The CDR3 runs 15 residues. The ends were cut back, 0 bases at V and 6 bases at J, with 15 bases in the middle. The DNA of the CDR3 is TGTGCCAGCAGCTTGGCCGGCGGGACCGGGAAGACCCAGTACTTC. Protein sequence: CASSLAGGTGKTQYF.